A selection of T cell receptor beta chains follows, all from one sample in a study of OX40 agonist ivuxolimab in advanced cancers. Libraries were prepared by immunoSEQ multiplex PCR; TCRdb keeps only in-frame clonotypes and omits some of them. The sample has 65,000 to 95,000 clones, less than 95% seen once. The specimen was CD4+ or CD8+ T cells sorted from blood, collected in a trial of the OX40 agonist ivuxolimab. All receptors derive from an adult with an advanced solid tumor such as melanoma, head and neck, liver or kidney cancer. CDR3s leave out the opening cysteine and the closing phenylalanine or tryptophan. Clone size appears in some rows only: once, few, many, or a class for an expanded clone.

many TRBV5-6 ASSLAALEKQY
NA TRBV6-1 ASSEWVAGSTDTQY
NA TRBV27 ASSTTGGAEQY
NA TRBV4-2 ASSHTPTETGELF
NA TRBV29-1 SVEVGWTGHNEQF
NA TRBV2 ASSDWLAGYNEQF
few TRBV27 ASSLTGGRGYT
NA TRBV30 AWRPDGRTEAF
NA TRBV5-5 ASSLSSYEQY
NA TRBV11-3 ASSPGGGKDNEQF
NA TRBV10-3 AISDPSGGAGIGELF
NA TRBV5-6 ASSLGQLIYEQY
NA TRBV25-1 ASKPTGTGQGYT
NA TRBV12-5 ASGTSYNEQF
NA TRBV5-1 ASSISGVETQY
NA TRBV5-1 ASSIGSLEQF
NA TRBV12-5 ASGLEPTDAELF
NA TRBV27 ASSFSTGGVTYEQY
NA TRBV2 AREGRDGRTDY
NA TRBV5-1 ASSFPGENTEAF
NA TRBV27 ASSPSAGDLQETQY
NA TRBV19 ASSMTRAGETQY
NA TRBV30 AWSVFRGYEQY
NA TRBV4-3 ASSQGKNSNQPQH
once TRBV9 ASSVGLSGTDTQY
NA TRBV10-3 AINTRPAPTDTQY
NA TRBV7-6 ASSPARGGAYEQY
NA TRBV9 ASSPLDRYTSTDTQY
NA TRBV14 ASSQPQGPYNSPLH
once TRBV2 ASTRLAGDQETQY
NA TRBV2 ASTDLGTSGNSYEQY
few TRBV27 ASRAGGSPNEQF
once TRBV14 ASSQAPRVSYEQY
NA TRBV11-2 ASSPPGGGVSYEQY
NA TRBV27 ASSFGGAGQPQH
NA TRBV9 ASSVGDPGALRGYT
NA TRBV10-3 AITGTIGTEAF
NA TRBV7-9 ASSLGGLYEQY
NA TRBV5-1 ASRPGLIDTGELF
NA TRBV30 AYLIGGGGEQY
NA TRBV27 ASSILDSQETQY
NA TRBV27 ASSPQGYSTEAF
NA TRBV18 ASSWPGLANTDTQY
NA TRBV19 ASFPREGEYNEQF
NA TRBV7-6 ASSLYPTDSEAF
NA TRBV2 ASSEVGTGPYGYT
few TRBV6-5 ASSLGQSYQPQH
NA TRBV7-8 ASSLSLTGVNTEAF
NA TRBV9 ASNQGWGPGDTQY
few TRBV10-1 ASSVGADPTDTQY
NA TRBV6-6 ASSYYLESYGYT
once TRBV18 ASSPSPGGNEKLF
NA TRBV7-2 ASSFLAGGHNEQF
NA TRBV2 AIWTGARTEAF
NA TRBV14 ASSYLGVENEKLF
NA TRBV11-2 ASGTGAEAF
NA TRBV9 ASSVGRIANEKLF
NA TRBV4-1 ASSQDNEGAIGGYT
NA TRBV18 ASSPSGGGQETQY
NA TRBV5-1 ASSLDQGYGYT